This T cell receptor beta chain was obtained from a study of HIV-infected patients and healthy controls. This clonotype has at least ten counts. A read error may account for a junction end that differs from germline. Germline V gene sequence: CDR1 MGHDK, CDR2 SYGVNS. The CDR3 has 13 residues. Each CDR3 protein gets one entry after TCRdb re-called the 5' RACE reads with MiXCR. The sample records around 58,000 distinct CDR3 sequences, about a fifth being singletons. The sequence came from a human donor in good health. This chain joins TRBV25-1 and TRBJ2-7; D perhaps matches TRBD2 (5 bases). The sequenced sample was CD4+ T cells from blood. The CDR3 protein is CASSEFPPQLELF. The CDR3 nucleotides are TGTGCCAGCAGTGAATTCCCTCCGCAACTAGAGCTCTTC.